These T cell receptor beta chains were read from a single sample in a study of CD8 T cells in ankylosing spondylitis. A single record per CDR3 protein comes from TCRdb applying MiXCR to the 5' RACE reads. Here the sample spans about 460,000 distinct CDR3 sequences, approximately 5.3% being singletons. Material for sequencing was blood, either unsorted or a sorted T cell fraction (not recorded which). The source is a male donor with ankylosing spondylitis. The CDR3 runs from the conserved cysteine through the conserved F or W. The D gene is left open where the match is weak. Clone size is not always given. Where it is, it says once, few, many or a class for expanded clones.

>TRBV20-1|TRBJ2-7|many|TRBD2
CSASLAGGPHEQYF
TGCAGTGCTAGTTTAGCGGGAGGGCCCCACGAGCAGTACTTC
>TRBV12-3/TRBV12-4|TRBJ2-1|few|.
CASSLGSLAWNEQFF
TGTGCCAGCAGTTTAGGATCTCTAGCGTGGAATGAGCAGTTCTTC
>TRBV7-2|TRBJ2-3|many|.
CASMRYGRDTQYF
TGTGCCAGCATGCGTTACGGGAGAGATACGCAGTATTTT
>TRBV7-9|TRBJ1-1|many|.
CASSLTGGSAEAFF
TGTGCCAGCAGCTTGACCGGCGGGTCGGCTGAAGCTTTCTTT
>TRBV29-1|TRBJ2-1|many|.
CSASLAPEQFF
TGCAGCGCTTCACTAGCCCCTGAGCAGTTCTTC
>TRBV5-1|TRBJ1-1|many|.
CASSPQQGGEAFF
TGCGCCAGCAGCCCCCAACAGGGAGGAGAAGCTTTCTTT
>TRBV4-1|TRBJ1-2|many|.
CASSPNSGRYYGYTF
TGCGCCAGCAGCCCGAACTCGGGGAGGTACTATGGCTACACCTTC
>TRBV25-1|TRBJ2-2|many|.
CASSEDYTGELFF
TGTGCCAGCAGTGAAGACTACACCGGGGAGCTGTTTTTT
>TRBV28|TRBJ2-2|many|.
CASSSPTSKDTGELFF
TGTGCCAGCAGCTCTCCGACAAGCAAGGACACCGGGGAGCTGTTTTTT
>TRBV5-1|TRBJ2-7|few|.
CASRELGEGEQYF
TGCGCCAGCAGGGAACTAGGTGAAGGCGAGCAGTACTTC
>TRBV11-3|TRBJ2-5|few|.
CASSPGVEMGTQYF
TGTGCCAGCAGCCCAGGGGTAGAGATGGGGACCCAGTACTTC
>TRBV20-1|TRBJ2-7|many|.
CSATLAGGWGEQYF
TGCAGTGCCACTCTAGCTGGGGGTTGGGGCGAGCAGTACTTC
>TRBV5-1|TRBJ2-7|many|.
CASSLVTDYEQYF
TGCGCCAGCAGCTTGGTAACCGACTACGAGCAGTACTTC
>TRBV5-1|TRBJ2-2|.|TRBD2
CASSFIAGPTGELFF
TGCGCCAGCAGTTTCATAGCGGGACCAACCGGGGAGCTGTTTTTT
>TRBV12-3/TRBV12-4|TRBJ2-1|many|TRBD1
CASSPGTATYNEQFF
TGTGCCAGCAGTCCCGGGACAGCTACCTACAATGAGCAGTTCTTC
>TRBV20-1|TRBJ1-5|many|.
CSARDWGSSQPQHF
TGCAGTGCTAGAGATTGGGGTAGCAGTCAGCCCCAGCATTTT
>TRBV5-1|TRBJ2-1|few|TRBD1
CASSRGQGGDEQFF
TGCGCCAGCAGCCGGGGACAGGGGGGCGATGAGCAGTTCTTC
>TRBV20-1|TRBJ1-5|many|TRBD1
CSARAGDRSNQPQHF
TGCAGTGCTAGGGCAGGGGACAGAAGCAATCAGCCCCAGCATTTT
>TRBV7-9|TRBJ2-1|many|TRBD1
CASSSYRGRGINEQFF
TGTGCCAGCAGCTCGTACAGGGGGCGGGGGATCAATGAGCAGTTCTTC
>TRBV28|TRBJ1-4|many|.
CASSLLRAGSTNEKLFF
TGTGCCAGCAGTTTATTGCGGGCGGGAAGCACTAATGAAAAACTGTTTTTT
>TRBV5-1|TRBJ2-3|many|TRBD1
CASSPDRGSDTQYF
TGCGCCAGCAGCCCGGACAGGGGTTCAGATACGCAGTATTTT
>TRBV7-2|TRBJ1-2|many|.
CASSGTQGTGYTF
TGTGCCAGCAGCGGCACACAGGGTACGGGCTACACCTTC
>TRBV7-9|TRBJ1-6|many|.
CASSLQGHRSSPLHF
TGTGCCAGCAGCTTACAGGGGCATAGAAGTTCACCCCTCCACTTT
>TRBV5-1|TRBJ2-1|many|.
CASSSSPWVNEQFF
TGCGCCAGCAGCTCCTCCCCGTGGGTAAATGAGCAGTTCTTC
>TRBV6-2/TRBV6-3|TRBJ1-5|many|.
CATVAPGQPQHF
TGTGCCACCGTCGCCCCGGGTCAGCCCCAGCATTTT
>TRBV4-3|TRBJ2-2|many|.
CASSHRTGELFF
TGCGCCAGCAGCCACCGCACCGGGGAGCTGTTTTTT
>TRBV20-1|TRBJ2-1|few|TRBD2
CSASPNMGLAGDKQFF
TGCAGTGCTTCACCCAATATGGGACTAGCGGGAGACAAACAGTTCTTC
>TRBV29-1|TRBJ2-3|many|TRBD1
CSAARTGTDTQYF
TGCAGCGCCGCAAGGACAGGGACAGATACGCAGTATTTT
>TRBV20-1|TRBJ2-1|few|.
CSARQDTYNEQFF
TGCAGTGCCCGACAGGATACCTACAATGAGCAGTTCTTC
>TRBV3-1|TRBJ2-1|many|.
CASSQAGRPPTQFF
TGTGCCAGCAGCCAAGCAGGTAGGCCCCCCACGCAGTTCTTC
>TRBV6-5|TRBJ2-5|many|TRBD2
CASAGGRETQYF
TGTGCCAGCGCGGGGGGTCGGGAGACCCAGTACTTC
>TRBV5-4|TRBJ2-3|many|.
CASSLARKEQYF
TGTGCCAGCAGCTTGGCCAGGAAGGAGCAGTATTTT
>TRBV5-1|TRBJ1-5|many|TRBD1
CASSPGGGAVNQPQHF
TGCGCCAGCAGCCCAGGGGGGGGCGCGGTCAATCAGCCCCAGCATTTT
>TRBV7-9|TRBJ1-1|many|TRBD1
CASRLDRENTEAFF
TGTGCCAGCAGACTCGACAGGGAGAACACTGAAGCTTTCTTT
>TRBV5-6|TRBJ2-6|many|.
CASSLVGDYKSSGANVLTF
TGTGCCAGCAGCTTGGTAGGCGACTATAAATCCTCTGGGGCCAACGTCCTGACTTTC
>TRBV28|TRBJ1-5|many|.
CASSLKGAVGQPQHF
TGTGCCAGCAGTTTAAAAGGTGCCGTTGGTCAGCCCCAGCATTTT
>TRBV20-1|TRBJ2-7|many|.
CSAREVEGIRAAEQYF
TGCAGTGCTAGAGAGGTTGAGGGGATACGGGCGGCCGAGCAGTACTTC
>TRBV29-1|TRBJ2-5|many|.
CSVGRGGTQETQYF
TGCAGCGTTGGGCGTGGGGGGACCCAAGAGACCCAGTACTTC
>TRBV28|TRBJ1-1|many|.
CASSSRQMNTEAFF
TGTGCCAGCAGTTCCCGGCAGATGAACACTGAAGCTTTCTTT
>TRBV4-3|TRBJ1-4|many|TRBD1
CASGDPHRGGEKLFF
TGCGCCAGCGGCGACCCCCACAGGGGCGGTGAAAAACTGTTTTTT
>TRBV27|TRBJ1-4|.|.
CASSSTGRENEKLFF
TGTGCCAGCAGTTCTACAGGGAGGGAGAATGAAAAACTGTTTTTT